The rows below give T cell receptor beta chains drawn from one sample of a study of blood T cell repertoires in COVID-19. Sequencing was performed with immunoSEQ multiplex PCR; in TCRdb, only in-frame clones are kept and a portion is missing. Found here are 65,000 or so clones, roughly 87% of them singletons; the top ten hold roughly a tenth. Sequencing was done on a sample of peripheral blood. The origin of the receptors is a human donor with acute or convalescent COVID-19. The donor label of this sample is uncertain. Both conserved end residues are part of each CDR3. The D gene is left open where the match is weak. Rows give clone size only sometimes, using once, few, many, or a class for an expanded clone.

cdr3_length	v_call	clone_size	d_call	j_call	cdr3_nt	cdr3_aa
16	TRBV6-1	once	-	TRBJ1-4	TGTGCCAGCAGTGAAACATCCGGGGTGACTAATGAAAAACTGTTTTTT	CASSETSGVTNEKLFF
14	TRBV2	-	-	TRBJ2-1	TGTGCCAGCATGACGACGGGGGTTGGGGGTGAGCAGTTCTTC	CASMTTGVGGEQFF
17	TRBV21-1	-	-	TRBJ2-3	TGTGCCAGCAGCGAGGAAGGGACACGGCCCCGCACAGATACGCAGTATTTT	CASSEEGTRPRTDTQYF
15	TRBV11-2	-	-	TRBJ2-5	TGTGCCAGCAGCTTAGGTGGCGAGGTCCAAGAGACCCAGTACTTC	CASSLGGEVQETQYF
12	TRBV29-1	-	-	TRBJ2-5	TGCAGCGCCCTGAGAGGGGGAGAGACCCAGTACTTC	CSALRGGETQYF
15	TRBV7-8	-	TRBD1	TRBJ1-1	TGTGCCAGCAGCTTGGCCGGGACAGGGGGTACTGAAGCTTTCTTT	CASSLAGTGGTEAFF
15	TRBV19	-	-	TRBJ1-5	TGTGCCAGTACCCCCCGATGGGAGAGCAATCAGCCCCAGCATTTT	CASTPRWESNQPQHF
14	TRBV19	-	TRBD2	TRBJ2-7	TGTGCCAGTAGTCGACTAGCGGGCCCCTACGAGCAGTACTTC	CASSRLAGPYEQYF
15	TRBV4-1	-	TRBD1	TRBJ1-4	TGCGCCAGCAGCCAAGAAGACAGGGTCGGCGAAAAACTGTTTTTT	CASSQEDRVGEKLFF
15	TRBV5-4	-	-	TRBJ2-1	TGTGCCAGCAGCTACGGGACTCCCGAATACAATGAGCAGTTCTTC	CASSYGTPEYNEQFF
17	TRBV7-8	-	-	TRBJ2-7	TGTGCCAGCACCCTACAAGAGTCTAACCTAGCGCCTTACGAGCAGTACTTC	CASTLQESNLAPYEQYF
18	TRBV24-1	-	-	TRBJ2-6	TGTGCCACCAGTGCCCCGACAGGTACCCGCCCTGGGGCCAACGTCCTGACTTTC	CATSAPTGTRPGANVLTF
16	TRBV5-1	-	TRBD1	TRBJ2-5	TGCGCCAGCAGCTTGGCCGGGACAGGTCCTCAAGAGACCCAGTACTTC	CASSLAGTGPQETQYF
14	TRBV15	-	-	TRBJ2-1	TGTGCCACCAGCCAGGGGTTGTCCTACAATGAGCAGTTCTTC	CATSQGLSYNEQFF
16	TRBV28	-	-	TRBJ1-6	TGTGCCAGCAGTCCCCGTTCCATAGGGGGGGGTTCACCCCTCCACTTT	CASSPRSIGGGSPLHF
14	TRBV6-2/TRBV6-3	-	TRBD2	TRBJ2-5	TGTGCCAGCAGCCGTAGCGGGAGAGGTGAGACCCAGTACTTC	CASSRSGRGETQYF
15	TRBV19	few	TRBD2	TRBJ2-1	TGTGCCAGTACCACGACGGGACTAGCGGCCAATGAGCAGTTCTTC	CASTTTGLAANEQFF
14	TRBV5-1	-	-	TRBJ1-1	TGCGCCAGCAGCGCCTGGAGGGGAGGAACTGAAGCTTTCTTT	CASSAWRGGTEAFF
14	TRBV5-1	-	-	TRBJ1-1	TGCGCCAGCAGCTTGTACGGGGTGGACACTGAAGCTTTCTTT	CASSLYGVDTEAFF
15	TRBV5-1	-	-	TRBJ1-1	TGCGCCAGCAGCTTACTACAGGTGACGAACACTGAAGCTTTCTTT	CASSLLQVTNTEAFF
14	TRBV5-1	-	TRBD2	TRBJ2-5	TGCGCCAGCAGCTTGGACGGGAGGGGGGAGACCCAGTACTTC	CASSLDGRGETQYF
14	TRBV10-2	-	-	TRBJ2-1	TGCGCCAGCAGCACAGGTTTCCCTTACAATGAGCAGTTCTTC	CASSTGFPYNEQFF
13	TRBV7-2	-	-	TRBJ1-2	TGTGCCAGCAGCCCGCGGGGAGCCTACGGCTACACCTTC	CASSPRGAYGYTF
14	TRBV19	-	-	TRBJ1-1	TGTGCCAGTACCACAATTCAGGGTGATACTGAAGCTTTCTTT	CASTTIQGDTEAFF